This T cell receptor beta chain was captured in a study of blood T cell repertoires in COVID-19. Study information: Researchers got acute and convalescent COVID-19 samples from the United States, Italy and Spain. From T cells, B-cell-depleted T cells, or PBMCs came the material, which was cDNA or gDNA.

Recruited during active infection, patients (from Seattle) were subsequently followed longitudinally. The CDR3 loop spans 19 amino acids. Sequencing used immunoSEQ multiplex PCR; TCRdb keeps in-frame clones, though not all of them. The sample shows 200,000 to 300,000 clones, roughly 91% of them seen only once. The chain uses TRBV21-1 and TRBJ1-2; TRBD1 was called by the table and not checked on the DNA. TRBV21-1 is deemed a pseudogene. The specimen sequenced was peripheral blood. This sequence was found in a man aged 25-45 years with COVID-19, enrolled during active disease. CDR3 coding DNA: TGTGCCAGCAGCTCCCCCCGTGACAGGGGCCTACCCCTTAACTATGGCTACACCTTC. Amino acids: CASSSPRDRGLPLNYGYTF.